The T cell receptor beta chain described here comes from a study of blood T cell repertoires in COVID-19. The wider study: Whether acute or convalescent, the COVID-19 samples came from the United States, Italy and Spain. T cells, B-cell-depleted T cells, or PBMCs provided the cDNA or gDNA that served as material.

One Seattle source followed patients from active infection through their disease course. Here immunoSEQ multiplex PCR was the method, and the copy in TCRdb shows in-frame clones only, minus some. Counted here are fewer than 350,000 clones, around 89% occurring once; the ten biggest clones make up 1.6%. The receptor comes from a woman between 25 and 40 years old with COVID-19, enrolled during active disease. Sequencing was done on a sample of peripheral blood.

The CDR3 DNA follows: TGCGCCACCACGACCCTCGGACACTCCCGAAGGAACACTGAAGCTTTCTTT. This translates into CATTTLGHSRRNTEAFF. The chain recombines TRBV4-1 with TRBJ1-1; tentative D call: TRBD1 (5 bases). The CDR3 runs 17 residues. Germline V gene sequence: CDR1 MGHRA, CDR2 YSYEKL. Trimming left V 10 bases short and J 1 base short, with 25 bases between.